This T cell receptor (beta chain) was retrieved from a study of regulatory T cells in long-lasting Graves disease. With iRepertoire HTBI primers and Arm-PCR of CDR3 regions, TCR beta libraries were built. TCRdb re-derived calls from the multiplex PCR reads in MiXCR, one entry per CDR3 protein. Among 350,000 to 500,000 distinct CDR3 sequences listed, 16% were seen once. Study-level findings and limits: TCR diversity in persistent Graves' patients was below that of newly diagnosed ones.

Details on this clonotype: Its antigen remains unknown.

Specified time point: newly diagnosed GD, antithyroid drugs for less than 3 months. The TCR library used RNA extracted from PBMCs. These sequences were also reported in another study, on T cells in Graves' hyperthyroidism and ophthalmopathy. From that study: The study left out patients who had uncontrolled infection, other autoimmune disease, pregnancy or lactation. Carried out on the TCR CDR3, a first-round RT-PCR used the HTBI primer set.

The TCR originated in a woman between 18 and 29 years old with Graves disease. The sample in question was peripheral blood mononuclear cells (PBMCs), obtained at new diagnosis, from a patient treated with antithyroid drugs.

The DNA of the CDR3 is TGTGCCAGCAGCTTTACAGGGGGCAATGAGCAGTTCTTC. It translates to CASSFTGGNEQFF. This chain uses TRBV5-4 with TRBJ2-1, with 8 bases aligning to TRBD1. Germline V gene sequence: CDR1 SGHNT, CDR2 YYREEE (reference sequence). V lost 2 bases, J lost 6 bases, and 1 base stayed unmatched. The CDR3 spans 13 residues.